The 7 T cell receptor beta chains in this list originate from one sample, sequenced in a study of PD-1 blockade in mismatch repair-deficient tumors. Data came from immunoSEQ multiplex PCR; TCRdb stores just in-frame clones and leaves some out. The sample lists about 130,000 clones; about nine tenths were seen once. Material: peripheral blood, obtained about 17 months after starting pembrolizumab. The receptor source for this set is an adult with mismatch repair-deficient cancer.

The rearrangement joins TRBV9 to TRBJ2-3; 10 nucleotides line up with TRBD2. Per germline, CDR1 SGDLS and CDR2 YYNGEE. V gave up 4 bases and J gave up 0 bases; unmatched junction bases: 11. This CDR3 contains 18 residues. The CDR3, as DNA: TGTGCCAGCAGCCTCAGGACTAGCGGTACTTATAGCACAGATACGCAGTATTTT. As protein: CASSLRTSGTYSTDTQYF.

This chain joins TRBV4-3 and TRBJ2-1, with 10 nucleotides matching TRBD2. The germline gives CDR1 LGHNA, CDR2 YSLEER. This CDR3 comprises 17 residues. Trimming cost V 1 base and J 4 bases; bases outside gene matches: 7. For the CDR3, the DNA is TGCGCCAGCAGCCAAGTCTCTAGCGGGAGTTTTTACAATGAGCAGTTCTTC. Amino acid sequence: CASSQVSSGSFYNEQFF.

V usage is TRBV30 and J usage is TRBJ2-7; the D is unclear. This CDR3 spans 14 amino acids. V dropped 0 bases and J dropped 3 bases, with 12 bases sitting between them. Germline V gives CDR1 GTSNPN, CDR2 SVGIG (reference sequence). CDR3 sequence reads: CAWSVWRQHYEQYF. Here the CDR3 DNA reads TGTGCCTGGAGTGTATGGCGGCAGCACTACGAGCAGTACTTC.

The chain carries TRBV6-5 and TRBJ2-7; 7 positions match TRBD2. V was pared by 3 bases and J by 3 bases, with 8 bases of the junction left unmatched. CDR1 and CDR2 (germline): MNHEY, SVGAGI. This CDR3 is 15 amino acids long. The CDR3 DNA is TGTGCCAGCAGTTATGGTGAGGGAGGGAGCTACGAGCAGTACTTC. Encoded protein: CASSYGEGGSYEQYF.

The V gene is TRBV19, the J gene TRBJ1-5; D may be TRBD1 (5 bases). CDR1 LNHDA and CDR2 SQIVND come from the germline V gene (reference sequence). The CDR3 totals 14 residues. Between the trimmed V and J ends, which lost 5 bases and 2 bases, there was a span of 10 bases. CDR3 bases: TGTGCCAGTAGTGAGCAGGGTGGCAATCAGCCCCAGCATTTT. Encoded protein: CASSEQGGNQPQHF.

This clone was seen only once. The chain links TRBV5-1 to TRBJ2-7, with D possibly being TRBD2 (6 bases). CDR3 size: 16 residues. The germline V and J ends were trimmed by 2 bases and 1 base, with 16 bases remaining between them. Per the germline V gene, CDR1 is SGHRS and CDR2 is YFSETQ. The CDR3 spells CASSFQELAGSYEQYF. The CDR3, as DNA: TGCGCCAGCAGCTTTCAAGAACTAGCAGGGTCCTACGAGCAGTACTTC.

The chain combines TRBV5-1 with TRBJ2-2, with D hard to call. Per the germline V gene, CDR1 is SGHRS and CDR2 is YFSETQ. The CDR3 covers 14 residues. V lost 5 bases, J lost 1 base, and 9 bases lay in between. The CDR3 here is CASRQTENTGELFF. The CDR3 nucleotides read TGCGCCAGCAGACAGACGGAGAACACCGGGGAGCTGTTTTTT.